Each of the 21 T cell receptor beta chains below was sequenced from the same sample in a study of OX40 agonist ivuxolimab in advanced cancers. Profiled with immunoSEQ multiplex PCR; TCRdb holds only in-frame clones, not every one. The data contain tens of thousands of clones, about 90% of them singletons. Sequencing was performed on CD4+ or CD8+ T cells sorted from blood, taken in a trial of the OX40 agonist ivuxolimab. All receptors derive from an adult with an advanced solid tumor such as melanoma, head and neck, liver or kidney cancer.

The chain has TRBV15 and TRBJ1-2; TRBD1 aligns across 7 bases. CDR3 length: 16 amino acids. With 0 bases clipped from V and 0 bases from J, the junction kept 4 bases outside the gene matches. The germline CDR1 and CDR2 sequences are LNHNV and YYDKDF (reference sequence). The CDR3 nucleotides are TGTGCCACCAGCAGAGACTGGGACAGCTCTAACTATGGCTACACCTTC. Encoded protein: CATSRDWDSSNYGYTF. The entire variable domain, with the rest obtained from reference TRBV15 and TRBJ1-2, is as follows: DAMVIQNPRYQVTQFGKPVTLSCSQTLNHNVMYWYQQKSSQAPKLLFHYYDKDFNNEADTPDNFQSRRPNTSFCFLDIRSPGLGDTAMYLCATSRDWDSSNYGYTFGSGTRLTVV.

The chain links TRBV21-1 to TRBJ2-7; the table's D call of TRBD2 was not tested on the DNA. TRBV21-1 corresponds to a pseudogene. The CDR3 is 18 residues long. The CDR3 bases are TGTGCCAGCAGCAACTACGGGACTAGCGGGAGGAAGTCTCACGAGCAGTACTTC. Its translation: CASSNYGTSGRKSHEQYF.

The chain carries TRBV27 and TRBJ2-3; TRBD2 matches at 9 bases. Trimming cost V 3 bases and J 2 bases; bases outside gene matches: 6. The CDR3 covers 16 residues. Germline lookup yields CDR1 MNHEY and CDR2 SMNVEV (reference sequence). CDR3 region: CASSLGTSTLTDTQYF. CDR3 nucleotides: TGTGCCAGCAGTTTGGGGACTAGCACGCTCACAGATACGCAGTATTTT.

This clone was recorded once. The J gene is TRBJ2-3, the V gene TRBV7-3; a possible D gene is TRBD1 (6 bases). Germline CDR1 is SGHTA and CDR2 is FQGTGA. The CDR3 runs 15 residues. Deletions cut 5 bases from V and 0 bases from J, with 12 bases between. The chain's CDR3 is CASSMGHLSTDTQYF. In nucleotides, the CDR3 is TGTGCCAGCAGCATGGGACACCTCAGCACAGATACGCAGTATTTT.

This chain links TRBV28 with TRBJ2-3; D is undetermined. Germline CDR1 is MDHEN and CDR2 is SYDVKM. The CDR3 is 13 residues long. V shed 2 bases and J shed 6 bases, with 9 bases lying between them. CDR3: CASSLMTSDTQYF. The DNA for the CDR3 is TGTGCCAGCAGTTTAATGACTTCTGATACGCAGTATTTT.

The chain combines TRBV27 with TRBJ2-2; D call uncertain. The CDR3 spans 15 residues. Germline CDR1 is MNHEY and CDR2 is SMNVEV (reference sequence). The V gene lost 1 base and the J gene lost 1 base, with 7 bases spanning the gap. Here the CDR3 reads CASSLLRRNTGELFF. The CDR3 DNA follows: TGTGCCAGCAGTTTATTGCGGCGGAACACCGGGGAGCTGTTTTTT.

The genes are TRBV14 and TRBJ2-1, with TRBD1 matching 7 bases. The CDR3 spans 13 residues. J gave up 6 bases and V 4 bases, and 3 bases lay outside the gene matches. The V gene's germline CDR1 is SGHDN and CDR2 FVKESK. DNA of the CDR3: TGTGCCAGCAGCCCGACAGGGTTCAATGAGCAGTTCTTC. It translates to CASSPTGFNEQFF.

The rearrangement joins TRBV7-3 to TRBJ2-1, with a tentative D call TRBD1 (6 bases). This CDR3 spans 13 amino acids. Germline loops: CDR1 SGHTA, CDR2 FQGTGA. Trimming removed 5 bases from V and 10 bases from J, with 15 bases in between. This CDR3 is CASSPGQPSEQFF. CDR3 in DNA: TGTGCCAGCAGCCCCGGACAGCCCTCAGAGCAGTTCTTC. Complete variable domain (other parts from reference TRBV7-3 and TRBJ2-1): GAGVSQTPSNKVTEKGKYVELRCDPISGHTALYWYRQSLGQGPEFLIYFQGTGAADDSGLPNDRFFAVRPEGSVSTLKIQRTERGDSAVYLCASSPGQPSEQFFGPGTRLTVL.

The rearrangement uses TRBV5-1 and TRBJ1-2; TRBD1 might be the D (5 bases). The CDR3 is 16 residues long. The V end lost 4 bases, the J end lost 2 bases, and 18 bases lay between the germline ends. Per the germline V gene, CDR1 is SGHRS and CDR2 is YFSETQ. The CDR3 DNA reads TGCGCCAGCAGCCCGGGACGGGCCCCTCGGAACTATGGCTACACCTTC. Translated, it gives CASSPGRAPRNYGYTF.

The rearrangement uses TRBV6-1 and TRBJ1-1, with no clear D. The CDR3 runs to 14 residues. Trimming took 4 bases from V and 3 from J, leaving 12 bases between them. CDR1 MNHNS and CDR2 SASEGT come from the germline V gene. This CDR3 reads CASSVFRAHTEAFF. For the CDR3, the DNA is TGTGCCAGCAGTGTATTTAGGGCGCACACTGAAGCTTTCTTT.

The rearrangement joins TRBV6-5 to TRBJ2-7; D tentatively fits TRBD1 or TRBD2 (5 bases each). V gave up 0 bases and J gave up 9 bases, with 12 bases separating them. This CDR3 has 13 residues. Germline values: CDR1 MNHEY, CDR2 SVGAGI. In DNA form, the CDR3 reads TGTGCCAGCAGTTACTCGATGACGGGACCGCAGTACGTC. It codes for CASSYSMTGPQYV.

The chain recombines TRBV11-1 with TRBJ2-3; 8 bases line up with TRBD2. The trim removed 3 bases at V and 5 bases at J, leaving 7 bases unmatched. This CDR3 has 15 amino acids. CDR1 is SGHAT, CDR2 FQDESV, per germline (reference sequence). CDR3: CASSLTSARRDTQYF. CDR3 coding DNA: TGTGCCAGCAGCTTGACTAGCGCCCGTAGAGATACGCAGTATTTT.

The DNA for the CDR3 is TGTGCCAGCAGGGTGGTGGGGCTAGCCGGGGAGTATTTT. Translated, it gives CASRVVGLAGEYF. The chain recombines TRBV6-5 with TRBJ2-3; TRBD1 or TRBD2 may be the D gene (5 bases each). V lost 6 bases and J lost 13, with 20 bases in between. Germline CDR1 MNHEY, CDR2 SVGAGI. This CDR3 region has 13 residues.

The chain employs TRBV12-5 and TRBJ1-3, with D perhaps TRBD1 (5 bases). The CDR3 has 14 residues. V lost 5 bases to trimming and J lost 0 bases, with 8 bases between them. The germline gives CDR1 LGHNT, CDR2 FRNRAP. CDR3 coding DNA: TGTGCTAGTGGTCCCGGGGGCTCTGGAAACACCATATATTTT. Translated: CASGPGGSGNTIYF.

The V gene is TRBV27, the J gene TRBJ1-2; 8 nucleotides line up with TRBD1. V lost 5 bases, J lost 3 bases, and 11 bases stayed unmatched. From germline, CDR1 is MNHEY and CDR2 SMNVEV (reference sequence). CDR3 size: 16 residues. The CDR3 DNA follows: TGTGCCAGCAGTAACCGACAGGGGAGGTTGGACTATGGCTACACCTTC. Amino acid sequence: CASSNRQGRLDYGYTF.

CDR3 sequence reads: CASTNTPGLITDTQYF. The CDR3 coding sequence is TGTGCCAGCACCAACACCCCGGGACTCATCACAGATACGCAGTATTTT. V gene TRBV6-6 combines with J gene TRBJ2-3; tentatively, D is TRBD2 (6 bases). The CDR3 runs to 16 residues. Germline-derived CDR1 and CDR2 are MNHNY and SVGAGI (reference sequence). The ends were cut back, 7 bases at V and 2 bases at J, with 19 bases in the middle.

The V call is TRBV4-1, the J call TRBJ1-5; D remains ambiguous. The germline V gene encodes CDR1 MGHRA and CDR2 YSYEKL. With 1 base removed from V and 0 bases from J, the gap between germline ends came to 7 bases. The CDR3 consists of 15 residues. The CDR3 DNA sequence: TGCGCCAGCAGCCAAGGGGGATATAGCAATCAGCCCCAGCATTTT. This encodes CASSQGGYSNQPQHF.

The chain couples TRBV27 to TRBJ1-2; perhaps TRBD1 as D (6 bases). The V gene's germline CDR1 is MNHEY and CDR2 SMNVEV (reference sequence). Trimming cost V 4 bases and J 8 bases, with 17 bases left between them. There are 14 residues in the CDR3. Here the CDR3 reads CASSSVQGGSGYTF. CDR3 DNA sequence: TGTGCCAGCAGTTCAGTACAAGGGGGATCGGGCTACACCTTC.

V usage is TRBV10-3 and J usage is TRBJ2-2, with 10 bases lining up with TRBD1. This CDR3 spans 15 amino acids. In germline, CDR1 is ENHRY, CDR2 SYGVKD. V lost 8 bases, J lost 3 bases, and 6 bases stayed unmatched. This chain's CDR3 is CAIPEGTGDTGELFF. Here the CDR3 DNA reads TGTGCCATCCCCGAGGGGACAGGGGACACCGGGGAGCTGTTTTTT.

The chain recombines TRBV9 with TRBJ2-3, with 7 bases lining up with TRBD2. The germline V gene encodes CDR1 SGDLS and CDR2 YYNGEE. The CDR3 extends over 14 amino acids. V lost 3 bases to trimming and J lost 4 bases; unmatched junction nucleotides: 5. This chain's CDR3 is CASSGSGAADTQYF. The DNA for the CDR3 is TGTGCCAGCAGCGGAAGCGGGGCGGCAGATACGCAGTATTTT.

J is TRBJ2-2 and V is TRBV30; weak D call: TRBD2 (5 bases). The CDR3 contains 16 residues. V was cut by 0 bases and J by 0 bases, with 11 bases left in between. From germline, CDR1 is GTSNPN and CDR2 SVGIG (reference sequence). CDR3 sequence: CAWSVGLASNTGELFF. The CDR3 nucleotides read TGTGCCTGGAGTGTGGGATTAGCGTCGAACACCGGGGAGCTGTTTTTT. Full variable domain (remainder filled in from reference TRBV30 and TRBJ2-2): SQTIHQWPATLVQPVGSPLSLECTVEGTSNPNLYWYRQAAGRGLQLLFYSVGIGQISSEVPQNLSASRPQDRQFILSSKKLLLSDSGFYLCAWSVGLASNTGELFFGEGSRLTVL.